One and the same sample provided the 32 T cell receptor beta chains below, sequenced in a study of T cells in Graves' hyperthyroidism and ophthalmopathy. RNA transcripts served as the template for amplifying TCR beta CDR3 regions. HTBI primers drove first-round RT-PCR of the TCR CDR3. MiXCR was run by TCRdb on the multiplex PCR reads, yielding one entry per CDR3 protein. Of around 500,000 distinct CDR3 sequences in the sample, 16% are singletons; the top ten hold approximately 30%. Sequencing used blood. These receptors all stem from a woman in her twenties or thirties with Graves' ophthalmopathy.

This clonotype has just a few counts. The chain couples TRBV28 to TRBJ2-5, with a tentative D call TRBD2 (5 bases). Germline assignment: CDR1 MDHEN and CDR2 SYDVKM. The CDR3 has 12 residues. V was pared by 11 bases and J by 5 bases, with 15 bases between. Written as DNA, the CDR3 is TGTGCCTCCCAGGAGGCCTGGGAGACCCAGTACTTC. It specifies CASQEAWETQYF.

This clonotype was recorded at least ten times. The chain couples TRBV20-1 to TRBJ2-3, with D hard to call. The V end was cut by 3 bases, the J end by 2 bases, with 15 bases between. Germline-derived CDR1 and CDR2 are DFQATT and SNEGSKA (reference sequence). This CDR3 is built from 15 residues. In DNA form, the CDR3 reads TGCAGTGCTAGGACCCCTAAGGCGAACACAGATACGCAGTATTTT. Its protein product is CSARTPKANTDTQYF.

This clonotype appeared many times. This chain joins TRBV7-2 and TRBJ2-3; weak D call: TRBD2 (5 bases). The CDR3 has 17 amino acids. Germline CDR1 reads SGHTA; CDR2 reads FQGNSA. Trimming took off 5 bases at V and 0 bases at J, with 18 bases between the two ends. CDR3 bases: TGTGCCAGCAGCCACCACTTCAGCGGAGTTAGCACAGATACGCAGTATTTT. Protein sequence: CASSHHFSGVSTDTQYF.

This chain links TRBV6-5 with TRBJ2-1, with 10 bases aligning to TRBD2. Germline V gene data show CDR1 as MNHEY and CDR2 as SVGAGI. The CDR3 extends over 16 amino acids. The V segment lost 0 bases and the J segment 10 bases; nucleotides outside the gene matches: 9. CDR3 sequence reads: CASSYSETSGDGEQFF. The CDR3 DNA reads as TGTGCCAGCAGTTACTCGGAAACTAGCGGGGACGGGGAGCAGTTCTTC.

The table lists this clonotype with many counts. The chain joins TRBV30 to TRBJ2-2; D is uncertain. The length of the CDR3 is 14 residues. The V end lost 4 bases, the J end lost 2 bases, and 11 bases lay between the germline ends. Germline lookup yields CDR1 GTSNPN and CDR2 SVGIG (reference sequence). CDR3 coding DNA: TGTGCCTGGATTTCGCCACACAACACCGGGGAGCTGTTTTTT. Translating gives CAWISPHNTGELFF.

With respect to this clonotype: Given a much more abundant clone one base away, this may be a read error. V usage is TRBV20-1 and J usage is TRBJ2-7; 10 bases are shared with TRBD1. The CDR3 sequence is 15 residues long. Per germline, CDR1 DFQATT and CDR2 SNEGSKA (reference sequence). Written as DNA, the CDR3 is TGCAGTGCTAGAGGTACGGGACAGGGGAGCCACGAGCAGCACTTC. Amino acids: CSARGTGQGSHEQHF.

This clonotype showed up many times. This chain uses TRBV12-3 or TRBV12-4 with TRBJ2-5; D unclear. The CDR3 runs to 13 residues. Trimming took 2 bases from V and 3 from J, leaving 7 bases between them. In DNA form, the CDR3 reads TGTGCCAGCAGTTTATCACGGGAAGAGACCCAGTACTTC. Translation: CASSLSREETQYF.

This clonotype came up a few times. This chain links TRBV7-2 with TRBJ1-4; tentative D call: TRBD1 (6 bases). V was clipped by 6 bases and J by 8 bases, with 16 bases between them. This CDR3 contains 14 residues. Germline V gene lookup returns CDR1 SGHTA and CDR2 FQGNSA. The CDR3 nucleotides read TGTGCCAGCAGGCTCGGGGGGCATGGAGAAAAACTGTTTTTT. This sequence encodes CASRLGGHGEKLFF.

The chain combines TRBV12-3 or TRBV12-4 with TRBJ1-3, with D possibly matching TRBD1 (6 bases). The ends were cut back, 6 bases at V and 3 bases at J, with 15 bases in the middle. The CDR3 length is 15 residues. DNA of the CDR3: TGTGCCAGCAGCGAAACAGGGTTGAGTGGAAACACCATATATTTT. This codes for CASSETGLSGNTIYF.

V and J are TRBV7-8 and TRBJ2-1, with D hard to call. The CDR3 loop spans 14 amino acids. Germline CDR1 SGHVS, CDR2 FQNEAQ. The germline V and J ends were trimmed by 2 bases and 8 bases, with 13 bases remaining between them. The chain's CDR3 is CASSLRTGLYEQFF. In nucleotides, the CDR3 is TGTGCCAGCAGCTTAAGGACCGGGTTATATGAGCAGTTCTTC.

This clonotype has at least ten counts. V is TRBV20-1 and J is TRBJ2-3, with TRBD2 matching over 8 bases. The V segment lost 0 bases and the J segment 5 bases; nucleotides outside the gene matches: 7. CDR1 is DFQATT and CDR2 is SNEGSKA in the germline V gene (reference sequence). The CDR3 is 15 amino acids. The CDR3, as DNA: TGCAGTGCTAGAGAATTAGCGGGGAGGGGAGATACGCAGTATTTT. Its translation: CSARELAGRGDTQYF.

The chain couples TRBV4-2 to TRBJ1-2; D is uncertain. Germline CDR1 LGHNA, CDR2 YNFKEQ. CDR3 length equals 15 residues. Trimming shortened V by 0 bases and J by 2 bases, and 10 bases separated the two germline ends. The chain's CDR3 is CASSQERARNYGYTF. CDR3 bases: TGTGCCAGCAGCCAAGAACGGGCAAGGAACTATGGCTACACCTTC.

This clonotype was counted only a few times. The chain has TRBV7-8 and TRBJ1-1; D may be TRBD1 (6 bases). With 1 base removed from V and 3 bases from J, the gap between germline ends came to 18 bases. Germline V lookup: CDR1 SGHVS, CDR2 FQNEAQ. The CDR3 loop spans 17 amino acids. As DNA, the CDR3 is TGTGCCAGCAGCTTAGGTCGGGGGCTAAGGAGGTACACTGAAGCTTTCTTT. Its protein is CASSLGRGLRRYTEAFF.

This clonotype has ten or more counts. The genes are TRBV19 and TRBJ1-2; D is perhaps TRBD1 (6 bases). With 7 bases removed from V and 4 bases from J, the gap between germline ends came to 10 bases. The germline CDR1 and CDR2 sequences are LNHDA and SQIVND (reference sequence). The CDR3 sequence is 12 residues long. The CDR3, as DNA: TGTGCCAGTACCCAGGGGACCTATGGCTACACCTTC. As protein: CASTQGTYGYTF.

For this clonotype: This sequence may be a read error, since a much larger clone differs from it by one base. The chain joins TRBV18 to TRBJ2-3; TRBD1 matches 8 bases. The CDR3 extends over 14 amino acids. Germline values: CDR1 KGHSH, CDR2 LQKENI. The CDR3 region has the DNA TGTGCCAGCTTACCACAACAGGGGGCAGATACGCAGTATTTT. Protein: CASLPQQGADTQYF.

This clonotype has more than one count but fewer than ten. The chain employs TRBV13 and TRBJ1-6; D is unresolved. Trimming left V 3 bases short and J 7 bases short, with 10 bases between. Germline CDR1 and CDR2: PRHDT and FYEKMQ (reference sequence). The CDR3 covers 14 residues. The CDR3 protein is CASSFRGRNSPLHF. DNA of the CDR3: TGTGCCAGCAGCTTCCGGGGTCGCAATTCACCCCTCCACTTT.

This clonotype was recorded a few times. The junction departs from the called germline gene at one end, perhaps through a read error. The rearrangement joins TRBV6-1 to TRBJ2-1; perhaps D is TRBD1 or TRBD2 (5 bases each). CDR3 length: 13 amino acids. The germline gives CDR1 MNHNS, CDR2 SASEGT. The CDR3 sequence is CASRDGPYNEPLF. The CDR3, as DNA: TGTGCCAGCCGGGACGGCCCTTACAATGAGCCCCTCTTC.

V usage is TRBV20-1 and J usage is TRBJ1-2, with D maybe TRBD1 (5 bases). The CDR3 contains 13 residues. V was clipped by 3 bases and J by 4 bases, with 12 bases between them. Germline lookup yields CDR1 DFQATT and CDR2 SNEGSKA (reference sequence). CDR3 nucleotides: TGCAGTGCTAGCCAGGGCGACGGCTATGGCTACACCTTC. This gives the protein CSASQGDGYGYTF.

The J gene is TRBJ1-1, the V gene TRBV27; no reliable D call. Germline lookup yields CDR1 MNHEY and CDR2 SMNVEV (reference sequence). V lost 4 bases and J lost 10, with 13 bases in between. This CDR3 is 12 amino acids long. The CDR3 DNA reads TGTGCCAGCAGTTCTCGGGGTCGCAGAGCTTTCTTT. This codes for CASSSRGRRAFF.

This clonotype was observed a few times. A much larger clone is a single base away; this may be a read error. The J gene is TRBJ2-5, the V gene TRBV12-3 or TRBV12-4; TRBD2 is a possible D gene (5 bases). The CDR3 is 14 amino acids. V was shortened by 1 base and J by 4 bases, with 10 bases between the two germline ends. The CDR3 DNA is TGTGCCAGCAGTTTAGGGGCTAGCCCAGAGACCCAGTACTTC. Amino acid sequence: CASSLGASPETQYF.

The J gene is TRBJ2-1, the V gene TRBV13; TRBD1 matches at 10 bases. The V segment lost 3 bases and the J segment 4 bases; nucleotides outside the gene matches: 3. This CDR3 region has 15 residues. Germline loops: CDR1 PRHDT, CDR2 FYEKMQ (reference sequence). The chain's CDR3 is CASSLGQGRYNEQFF. The DNA for the CDR3 is TGTGCCAGCAGCTTGGGACAGGGGAGGTACAATGAGCAGTTCTTC.

This clonotype was observed at least ten times. The chain employs TRBV6-2 or TRBV6-3 and TRBJ2-7; TRBD2 aligns across 8 bases. The CDR3 totals 12 residues. The junction had 7 bases not matched to a gene; V was cut back by 6 bases and J by 9 bases. CDR1 MNHEY and CDR2 SVGEGT come from the germline V gene. CDR3 coding DNA: TGTGCCAGCAGATCAGCGGGAGTGGTGCAGTACTTC. Encoded protein: CASRSAGVVQYF.

This clonotype turned up a few times. The CDR3 coding sequence is TGCGCCAGCAGCCAAGGTGGAGACAGGGCGGAAAAACTGTTTTTT. Translated: CASSQGGDRAEKLFF. The V call is TRBV4-3, the J call TRBJ1-4, with 7 bases matching TRBD1. V lost 1 base and J lost 8; bases outside the gene matches: 7. Germline CDR1 and CDR2: LGHNA and YSLEER. This CDR3 comprises 15 residues.

This clonotype was seen a few times. The rearrangement joins TRBV4-3 to TRBJ2-2; possibly TRBD2 for D (6 bases). The CDR3 runs to 16 residues. Trimming removed 0 bases from V and 7 bases from J, with 15 bases in between. Germline CDR1 and CDR2: LGHNA and YSLEER. DNA for the CDR3: TGCGCCAGCAGCCAAGATCTGACTAGGCAATACGGGGAGCTGTTTTTT. Residues: CASSQDLTRQYGELFF.

This chain joins TRBV20-1 and TRBJ2-7, with TRBD2 identical over 10 bases. The J segment lost 4 bases and the V segment lost 5 bases, leaving 14 bases of the junction unmatched. There are 16 residues in the CDR3. Germline V gives CDR1 DFQATT, CDR2 SNEGSKA (reference sequence). Here the CDR3 reads CSAPTTLAGGTYEQYF. Here the CDR3 DNA reads TGCAGTGCTCCCACCACCTTAGCGGGAGGCACATACGAGCAGTACTTC.

The sample holds many counts of this clonotype. This rearrangement joins TRBV3-1 to TRBJ2-7; D is ambiguous. CDR1 LGHDT and CDR2 YNNKEL come from the germline V gene (reference sequence). Trimming removed 8 bases from V and 2 bases from J, with 10 bases in between. This CDR3 region has 12 residues. In nucleotides, the CDR3 is TGTGCCAGCGTGGGTAGCACCTACGAGCAGTACTTC. It translates to CASVGSTYEQYF.

The V and J genes are TRBV11-2 and TRBJ1-2; tentative D call: TRBD1 (5 bases). Germline values: CDR1 SGHAT, CDR2 FQNNGV. Trimming removed 3 bases at V and 6 bases at J, with 14 bases between. This CDR3 region has 14 residues. The CDR3 sequence: CASSFEQGLNGYTF. For the CDR3, the DNA is TGTGCCAGCAGCTTTGAGCAGGGTCTGAATGGCTACACCTTC.

This clonotype was picked up a small number of times. The chain uses TRBV5-1 and TRBJ2-1, with D unclear. Germline CDR1 and CDR2: SGHRS and YFSETQ. V dropped 6 bases and J dropped 8 bases, with 24 bases sitting between them. This CDR3 comprises 16 residues. The CDR3 region has the DNA TGCGCCAGCACCACCTCCCCGACGCCGCCTTCGGATGAGCAGTTCTTC. This sequence encodes CASTTSPTPPSDEQFF. Drawing the rest from reference TRBV5-1 and TRBJ2-1, the complete variable domain is KAGVTQTPRYLIKTRGQQVTLSCSPISGHRSVSWYQQTPGQGLQFLFEYFSETQRNKGNFPGRFSGRQFSNSRSEMNVSTLELGDSALYLCASTTSPTPPSDEQFFGPGTRLTVL.

This clonotype was counted between two and nine times. One junction end does not reproduce the germline sequence, and a read error may be involved. The chain uses TRBV5-6 and TRBJ1-2; D perhaps matches TRBD1 (6 bases). Germline values: CDR1 SGHDT, CDR2 YYEEEE. The CDR3 sequence is 19 residues long. The CDR3 bases are TGTGCCAGCAGCTTATCGGGGCCGCCACAGGGCCCACCTAAGTATGGCTACACCTTC. It codes for CASSLSGPPQGPPKYGYTF.

This clonotype showed up just a few times. This chain links TRBV10-1 with TRBJ1-2; D remains ambiguous. The CDR3 totals 15 residues. Trimming removed 0 bases at V and 0 bases at J, with 8 bases between. The germline gives CDR1 WNHNN, CDR2 SYGVQD (reference sequence). The CDR3 DNA is TGCGCCAGCAGTGAGTCGATACAGACTAACTATGGCTACACCTTC. As protein: CASSESIQTNYGYTF.

The rearrangement joins TRBV20-1 to TRBJ2-3; no reliable D call. The CDR3 is 15 residues long. Trimming took 6 bases from V and 0 from J, leaving 16 bases between them. Germline V gene data show CDR1 as DFQATT and CDR2 as SNEGSKA (reference sequence). The CDR3 sequence is CSASLLVSSTDTQYF. CDR3 bases: TGCAGTGCCAGCCTGTTGGTCTCTAGCACAGATACGCAGTATTTT.

This clonotype was recorded at least ten times. This chain joins TRBV5-1 and TRBJ2-3; TRBD2 agrees at 8 bases. The CDR3 runs to 16 residues. V was pared by 2 bases and J by 0 bases, with 5 bases of the junction left unmatched. The germline V gene has CDR1 SGHRS and CDR2 YFSETQ. CDR3 protein: CASSFGASGSTDTQYF. The CDR3 DNA sequence: TGCGCCAGCAGCTTCGGGGCTAGCGGGAGCACAGATACGCAGTATTTT.